This T cell receptor (beta chain) was captured in a study of T cell responses to AZD1222 COVID-19 vaccine. Study as a whole: Pooled in the analysis were second doses at about 4 or about 12 weeks.

Method: immunoSEQ multiplex PCR; TCRdb's copy keeps in-frame clones and lacks some. The top ten clones hold 1.5% to 1.9% of a sample with 120,000 or so clones, roughly 90% of them seen once. Study-wide results and limits: Spike-spanning, vaccine-associated CD4 TCRs were dominant at 160-218 and 743-854. Two AZD1222 doses significantly raised spike-specific TCR breadth and depth over controls.

CDR1 and CDR2 from the germline V gene are GTSNPN and SVGIG (reference sequence). There are 13 residues in the CDR3. V gave up 5 bases and J gave up 10 bases, with 15 bases separating them. This clone was found a few times. What it binds is unknown. This clonotype was sampled from an adult in good health. Source: peripheral blood, taken on day 0 of AZD1222 vaccination. The chain links TRBV30 to TRBJ1-6; D uncertain. Here the CDR3 DNA reads TGTGCCTGGCAGTTTGAGGTGGGCTCACCCCTCCACTTT. It encodes CAWQFEVGSPLHF.